One and the same sample provided the 25 T cell receptor beta chains below, sequenced in a study of graft-versus-host responses after intestinal transplantation. Profiling relied on immunoSEQ multiplex PCR, and the TCRdb table lists in-frame clones only, not all of them. The sample records some 96,000 clones, 75% to 95% being singletons. This specimen consisted of PBMCs, obtained roughly 410 days after intestinal transplant. Receptor source: a human patient who received an intestinal transplant, so some T cells may come from the graft donor.

The chain links TRBV7-2 to TRBJ1-1; TRBD1 aligns across 7 bases. Germline V gives CDR1 SGHTA, CDR2 FQGNSA. With 5 bases clipped from V and 4 bases from J, the junction kept 7 bases outside the gene matches. The CDR3 covers 14 residues. CDR3 DNA sequence: TGTGCCAGCAGCCCGAGGAGGGGGCCCACTGAAGCTTTCTTT. This codes for CASSPRRGPTEAFF.

The chain links TRBV9 to TRBJ1-1, with D possibly TRBD1 on 5 matching bases. The CDR3 totals 17 residues. Germline V gives CDR1 SGDLS, CDR2 YYNGEE. Trimming removed 4 bases at V and 1 base at J, with 20 bases between. The CDR3 sequence is CASSTDRQSPGNTEAFF. The CDR3 DNA reads as TGTGCCAGCAGCACAGACCGACAGTCCCCCGGGAACACTGAAGCTTTCTTT.

The V gene is TRBV7-9, the J gene TRBJ1-4; a weak D match, TRBD1 (6 bases). V was cut by 2 bases and J by 5 bases, with 12 bases left in between. This CDR3 has 15 residues. Germline lookup yields CDR1 SEHNR and CDR2 FQNEAQ (reference sequence). As DNA, the CDR3 is TGTGCCAGCAGCTTATGGGACAATCGGAATGAAAAACTGTTTTTT. It specifies CASSLWDNRNEKLFF. The full variable domain, completed using reference TRBV7-9 and TRBJ1-4, is DTGVSQNPRHKITKRGQNVTFRCDPISEHNRLYWYRQTLGQGPEFLTYFQNEAQLEKSRLLSDRFSAERPKGSFSTLEIQRTEQGDSAMYLCASSLWDNRNEKLFFGSGTQLSVL.

This chain connects TRBV9 to TRBJ1-2; no definite D call. The germline gives CDR1 SGDLS, CDR2 YYNGEE. The CDR3 consists of 15 residues. V lost 0 bases and J 5 bases, leaving 14 bases between the germline ends. Here the CDR3 DNA reads TGTGCCAGCAGCGTAGCTGGCGGGCCAGAATATGGCTACACCTTC. As protein: CASSVAGGPEYGYTF.

The V call is TRBV7-2, the J call TRBJ1-1; D unresolved. The V end lost 3 bases, the J end lost 5 bases, and 7 bases lay between the germline ends. The CDR3 extends over 12 amino acids. The germline gives CDR1 SGHTA, CDR2 FQGNSA. CDR3 sequence (DNA): TGTGCCAGCAGCTTGTCTTATACTGAAGCTTTCTTT. It specifies CASSLSYTEAFF.

V gene TRBV2 combines with J gene TRBJ2-6; D ambiguous. Between the trimmed V and J ends, which lost 8 bases and 3 bases, there was a span of 11 bases. Germline CDR1 SNHLY, CDR2 FYNNEI. The CDR3 is made up of 14 amino acids. The CDR3 sequence is CASFGRDGANVLTF. Written as DNA, the CDR3 is TGTGCCAGCTTTGGTAGGGATGGGGCCAACGTCCTGACTTTC.

This chain links TRBV6-1 with TRBJ2-5; TRBD1 agrees at 7 bases. The CDR3 contains 17 residues. From germline, CDR1 is MNHNS and CDR2 SASEGT. V trimming: 4 bases; J trimming: 3 bases; junction bases outside the gene matches: 14. Written as DNA, the CDR3 is TGTGCCAGCAGTGTCCCATCTGGACAGGCCCAGGAAGAGACCCAGTACTTC. This encodes CASSVPSGQAQEETQYF.

The rearrangement joins TRBV10-2 to TRBJ1-6; TRBD1 might be the D (6 bases). This CDR3 spans 16 amino acids. Germline CDR1 WSHSY, CDR2 SAAADI. The CDR3 sequence is CGARGGGRSYNSPLHF. DNA of the CDR3: TGCGGCGCCCGAGGGGGGGGGCGATCCTATAATTCACCCCTCCACTTT.

The CDR3 nucleotides read TGTGCCAGCAGTTTCCCACCCAGCGGTCTATACAATGAGCAGTTCTTC. This sequence encodes CASSFPPSGLYNEQFF. The chain couples TRBV28 to TRBJ2-1; a weak D match, TRBD2 (5 bases). Trimming stripped 3 bases from V and 4 bases from J, with 16 bases between. The CDR3 is 16 amino acids. The germline gives CDR1 MDHEN, CDR2 SYDVKM.

This chain uses TRBV7-9 with TRBJ2-1, with 8 positions matching TRBD2. CDR3 length: 16 residues. Trimming at V came to 2 bases and at J to 5 bases, leaving 8 bases not matched to a gene. Germline loops: CDR1 SEHNR, CDR2 FQNEAQ (reference sequence). CDR3 region: CASSLPSGGPNNEQFF. In DNA form, the CDR3 reads TGTGCCAGCAGCTTACCCAGCGGGGGACCGAACAATGAGCAGTTCTTC.

The chain employs TRBV15 and TRBJ1-6; no reliable D call. Deletions cut 0 bases from V and 3 bases from J, with 9 bases between. The CDR3 runs to 16 residues. In germline, CDR1 is LNHNV, CDR2 YYDKDF (reference sequence). The CDR3, as DNA: TGTGCCACCAGCAGAGAAGGCGCCAGCTATAATTCACCCCTCCACTTT. Protein product: CATSREGASYNSPLHF.

This sequence joins TRBV19 and TRBJ2-2; 9 positions match TRBD1. The CDR3 length is 13 residues. Germline values: CDR1 LNHDA, CDR2 SQIVND (reference sequence). V shed 7 bases, J shed 7 bases, and the junction held 4 bases outside the gene matches. This CDR3 is CASNRGRSGELFF. CDR3 nucleotides: TGTGCCAGTAACAGGGGGCGCAGCGGGGAGCTGTTTTTT.

The rearrangement uses TRBV6-4 and TRBJ2-3, with D possibly matching TRBD1 (5 bases). The CDR3 totals 17 residues. Germline V gene sequence: CDR1 MRHNA, CDR2 SNTAGT. V lost 1 base to trimming and J lost 0 bases, with 14 bases between them. The DNA of the CDR3 is TGTGCCAGCAGTGACTGTAGCCCAGGGCCTAGCACAGATACGCAGTATTTT. It encodes CASSDCSPGPSTDTQYF.

As to this clone: At one end, the junction sequence differs from germline, possibly due to a read error. This chain links TRBV4-1 with TRBJ1-3, with no clear D. This CDR3 is 15 amino acids long. Per the germline V gene, CDR1 is MGHRA and CDR2 is YSYEKL. The CDR3 coding sequence is TGCGCCAGCAGCCCCGCGGGTCTGCCTGGAAACGCCATATATTTT. Its translation is CASSPAGLPGNAIYF.

V gene TRBV10-3 combines with J gene TRBJ1-2, with D perhaps TRBD1 (6 bases). Germline V gene data show CDR1 as ENHRY and CDR2 as SYGVKD. Trimming pared 4 bases from V and 8 bases from J, leaving 14 bases between. There are 13 residues in the CDR3. The CDR3: CAISAPGGGGYTF. The CDR3 coding sequence is TGTGCCATCAGTGCACCGGGGGGCGGAGGCTACACCTTC.

The V call is TRBV7-8, the J call TRBJ1-3; 7 bases agree with TRBD1. The CDR3 consists of 16 residues. CDR1 is SGHVS, CDR2 FQNEAQ, per germline. V lost 5 bases to trimming and J lost 3 bases; unmatched junction nucleotides: 10. The CDR3 sequence is CASSHHPRQGGNTIYF. The CDR3 DNA is TGTGCCAGCAGCCATCACCCGAGACAGGGTGGAAACACCATATATTTT. Variable domain in full (rest from reference TRBV7-8 and TRBJ1-3): GAGVSQSPRYKVAKRGQDVALRCDPISGHVSLFWYQQALGQGPEFLTYFQNEAQLDKSGLPSDRFFAERPEGSVSTLKIQRTQQEDSAVYLCASSHHPRQGGNTIYFGEGSWLTVV.

This chain joins TRBV13 and TRBJ2-7; D is ambiguous. The CDR3 is 14 amino acids. Deletions cut 3 bases from V and 5 bases from J, with 14 bases between. CDR1 and CDR2 from the germline V gene are PRHDT and FYEKMQ (reference sequence). The CDR3 bases are TGTGCCAGCAGCTTGGGTAGCCGTCTTGACGAGCAGTACTTC. As protein: CASSLGSRLDEQYF.

The rearrangement joins TRBV23-1 to TRBJ2-5; D is unresolved. TRBV23-1 has ORF status, its function being uncertain. The CDR3 runs to 15 residues. Trimming took 4 bases from V and 4 from J, leaving 16 bases between them. Written as DNA, the CDR3 is TGCGCCAGCAGTCCCCAATTGGGCGGCCCAGAGACCCAGTACTTC. The encoded protein is CASSPQLGGPETQYF.

The J gene is TRBJ2-3, the V gene TRBV2; 12 nucleotides align to TRBD1. After removal of 5 bases from V and 7 bases from J, the junction contained 10 bases not matched to a gene. This CDR3 is built from 16 residues. Germline V CDR1 and CDR2: SNHLY, FYNNEI. Here the CDR3 DNA reads TGTGCCAGCAGTTCAACCGGGACAGGGGGCGCCAATACGCAGTATTTT. Amino acids: CASSSTGTGGANTQYF.

This chain links TRBV5-4 with TRBJ1-2, with a weak D call TRBD1 (5 bases). The CDR3 extends over 15 amino acids. The germline CDR1 and CDR2 sequences are SGHNT and YYREEE (reference sequence). The V and J ends lost 0 bases and 10 bases respectively, with 19 bases between them. CDR3 residues: CASSLVLQGVHDYTF. As DNA, the CDR3 is TGTGCCAGCAGCTTGGTCTTGCAGGGCGTTCATGACTACACCTTC.

The chain couples TRBV19 to TRBJ1-4, with 7 bases lining up with TRBD1. V was clipped by 7 bases and J by 6 bases; unmatched bases: 14. In germline, CDR1 is LNHDA, CDR2 SQIVND (reference sequence). There are 16 residues in the CDR3. Here the CDR3 DNA reads TGTGCCAGTAAACGTGGGGACAGCTATGGGGATGAAAAACTGTTTTTT. This gives the protein CASKRGDSYGDEKLFF.

V gene TRBV10-3 combines with J gene TRBJ1-1; D gene uncertain. The CDR3 consists of 16 residues. The germline gives CDR1 ENHRY, CDR2 SYGVKD. Trimming stripped 4 bases from V and 0 bases from J, with 15 bases between. The CDR3 loop is CAISGSTGRMNTEAFF. CDR3 bases: TGTGCCATCAGTGGATCGACGGGCCGCATGAACACTGAAGCTTTCTTT.

CDR3 coding DNA: TGTGCCAGCAGTTTCGGGGCTAAAGGCTACGAGCAGTACTTC. It is translated as CASSFGAKGYEQYF. The chain uses TRBV6-5 and TRBJ2-7; D is tentatively TRBD1 or TRBD2 (5 bases each). The CDR3 loop spans 14 amino acids. Looked up from germline, CDR1 is MNHEY and CDR2 is SVGAGI. V lost 4 bases to trimming and J lost 3 bases, with 13 bases between them.

This rearrangement joins TRBV29-1 to TRBJ2-5; the D gene is possibly TRBD2 (7 bases). Near its end, the DNA agrees better with TRBJ2-7, so the J call may be wrong. This CDR3 has 14 amino acids. CDR1 SQVTM and CDR2 ANQGSEA come from the germline V gene. CDR3 nucleotides: TGCAGCGTTGAGGGGGGGGGCCAGTCCTACGAGCAGTACTTC. Its translation is CSVEGGGQSYEQYF.

This chain links TRBV6-5 with TRBJ1-6; D not certain. The CDR3 sequence is 14 residues long. Trimming took off 4 bases at V and 10 bases at J, with 14 bases between the two ends. From germline, CDR1 is MNHEY and CDR2 SVGAGI. CDR3 nucleotides: TGTGCCAGCAGTTCCCCCGGTCGGGGATCACCCCTCCACTTT. Its protein product is CASSSPGRGSPLHF.